This TCR beta chain was captured in a study of blood T cell repertoires in COVID-19. Across the study: The cDNA or gDNA used as material had been derived from T cells, B-cell-depleted T cells, or PBMCs.

Libraries were prepared by immunoSEQ multiplex PCR; TCRdb keeps only in-frame clonotypes and omits some of them. The sample yields 300,000 to 450,000 clones, around 87% seen once. Adults between roughly 18 and 95 years of age took part from 24 US areas. Cohort 3 recovery required two negative PCRs, clearance, or symptom resolution. The CDR3 extends over 14 amino acids. With 7 bases clipped from V and 0 bases from J, the junction kept 3 bases outside the gene matches. Germline values: CDR1 KGHSH, CDR2 LQKENI. The receptor was isolated from a man between 18 and 29 years old who had recovered from COVID-19. The sample comprised PBMCs or T cells enriched from blood (not recorded which). This rearrangement joins TRBV18 to TRBJ1-5; 7 bases match TRBD1. CDR3 loop: CASWTGLSNQPQHF. The CDR3, as DNA: TGTGCCAGCTGGACAGGTCTTAGCAATCAGCCCCAGCATTTT. The full variable domain, its missing parts supplied by reference TRBV18 and TRBJ1-5, is NAGVMQNPRHLVRRRGQEARLRCSPMKGHSHVYWYRQLPEEGLKFMVYLQKENIIDESGMPKERFSAEFPKEGPSILRIQQVVRGDSAAYFCASWTGLSNQPQHFGDGTRLSIL.